This T cell receptor beta chain appears in the sequencing data of a study of glioma-infiltrating T cells. Germline V gene sequence: CDR1 ENHRY, CDR2 SYGVKD. Trimming cost V 3 bases and J 0 bases, with 11 bases left between them. This CDR3 is 15 amino acids long. Many counts were recorded for this clonotype. TCR alpha and beta CDR3 regions were amplified from RNA using iRepertoire nested multiplex PCR. TCRdb reanalysed the multiplex PCR reads using MiXCR and keeps one entry per CDR3 protein. The table records about 110,000 distinct CDR3 sequences, around 25% of them present only once. Sequenced input: glioma tissue, nonneoplastic brain tissue, or PBMCs (not recorded which). The V gene is TRBV10-3, the J gene TRBJ1-1; D remains ambiguous. The sequence was obtained from a human donor with low-grade glioma or glioblastoma, undergoing nonglioma brain surgery, or in good health (not recorded which). DNA for the CDR3: TGTGCCATCAGTGATCTTCGGACGGTGAACACTGAAGCTTTCTTT. Residues: CAISDLRTVNTEAFF.